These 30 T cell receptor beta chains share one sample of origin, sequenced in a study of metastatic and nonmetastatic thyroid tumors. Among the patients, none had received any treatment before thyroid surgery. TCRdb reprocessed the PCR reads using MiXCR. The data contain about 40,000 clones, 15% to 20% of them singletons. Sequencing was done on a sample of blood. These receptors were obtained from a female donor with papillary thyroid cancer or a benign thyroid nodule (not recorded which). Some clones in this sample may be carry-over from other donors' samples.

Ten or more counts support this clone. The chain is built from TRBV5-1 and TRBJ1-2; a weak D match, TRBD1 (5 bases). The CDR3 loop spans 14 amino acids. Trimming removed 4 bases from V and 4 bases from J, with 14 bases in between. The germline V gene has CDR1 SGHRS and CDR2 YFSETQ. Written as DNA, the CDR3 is TGCGCCAGCAGCCCGACAGCCGCCGGCTATGGCTACACCTTC. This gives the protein CASSPTAAGYGYTF.

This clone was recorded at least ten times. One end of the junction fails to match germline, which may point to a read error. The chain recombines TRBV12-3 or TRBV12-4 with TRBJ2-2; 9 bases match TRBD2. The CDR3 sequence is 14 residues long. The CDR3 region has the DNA TGTGCCAGCAGGTTAGCGGGAGACACCGGGGAGCTGTTTTTT. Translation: CASRLAGDTGELFF.

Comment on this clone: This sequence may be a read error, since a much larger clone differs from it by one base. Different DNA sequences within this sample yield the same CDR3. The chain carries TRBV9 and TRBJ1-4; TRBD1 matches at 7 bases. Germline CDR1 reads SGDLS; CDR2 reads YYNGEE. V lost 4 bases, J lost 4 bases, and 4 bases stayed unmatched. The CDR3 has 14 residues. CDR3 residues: CASSQGGGNEKLFF. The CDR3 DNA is TGTGCCAGCAGCCAGGGGGGAGGTAATGAAAAACTGTTTTTT.

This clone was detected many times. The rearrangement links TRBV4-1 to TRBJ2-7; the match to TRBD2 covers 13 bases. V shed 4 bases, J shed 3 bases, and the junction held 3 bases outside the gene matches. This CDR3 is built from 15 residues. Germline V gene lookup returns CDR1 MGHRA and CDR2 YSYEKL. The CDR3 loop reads CASSLGTSGNYEQYF. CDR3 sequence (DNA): TGCGCCAGCAGCCTTGGGACTAGCGGGAACTACGAGCAGTACTTC.

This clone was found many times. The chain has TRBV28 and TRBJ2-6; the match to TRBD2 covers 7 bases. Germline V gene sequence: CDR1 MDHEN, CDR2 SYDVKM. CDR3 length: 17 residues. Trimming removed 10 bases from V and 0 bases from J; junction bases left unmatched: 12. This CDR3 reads CATLDGTIFSGANVLTF. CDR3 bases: TGTGCCACCCTAGACGGGACTATATTCTCTGGGGCCAACGTCCTGACTTTC.

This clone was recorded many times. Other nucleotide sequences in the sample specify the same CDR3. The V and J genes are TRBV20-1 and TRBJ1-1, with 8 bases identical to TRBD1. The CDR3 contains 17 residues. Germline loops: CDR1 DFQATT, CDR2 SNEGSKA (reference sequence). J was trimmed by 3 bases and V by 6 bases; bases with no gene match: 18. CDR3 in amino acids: CSAGQDRVFGGDTEAFF. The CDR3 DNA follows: TGCAGTGCCGGACAGGACAGGGTGTTTGGAGGGGACACTGAAGCTTTCTTT.

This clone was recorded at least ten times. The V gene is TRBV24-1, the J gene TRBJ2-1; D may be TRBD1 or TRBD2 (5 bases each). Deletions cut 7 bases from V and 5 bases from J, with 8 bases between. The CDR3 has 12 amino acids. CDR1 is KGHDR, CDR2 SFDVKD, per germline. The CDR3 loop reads CATRSGHNEQFF. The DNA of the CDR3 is TGTGCCACCAGATCGGGGCACAATGAGCAGTTCTTC.

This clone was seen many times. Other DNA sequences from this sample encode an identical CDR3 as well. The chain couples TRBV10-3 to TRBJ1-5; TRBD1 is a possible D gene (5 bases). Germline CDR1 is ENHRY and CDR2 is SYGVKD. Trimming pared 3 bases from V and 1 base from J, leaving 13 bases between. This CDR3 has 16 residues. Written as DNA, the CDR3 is TGTGCCATCAGTGATTGGGGCCGGGCGAGCAATCAGCCCCAGCATTTT. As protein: CAISDWGRASNQPQHF.

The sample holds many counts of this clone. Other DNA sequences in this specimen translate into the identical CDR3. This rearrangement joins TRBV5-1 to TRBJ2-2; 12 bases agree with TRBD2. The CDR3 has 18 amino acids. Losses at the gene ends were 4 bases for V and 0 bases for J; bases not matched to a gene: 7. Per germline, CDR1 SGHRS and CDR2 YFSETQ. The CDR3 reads CASSSGTSGFANTGELFF. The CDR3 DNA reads TGCGCCAGCAGCAGTGGGACTAGCGGGTTCGCGAACACCGGGGAGCTGTTTTTT.

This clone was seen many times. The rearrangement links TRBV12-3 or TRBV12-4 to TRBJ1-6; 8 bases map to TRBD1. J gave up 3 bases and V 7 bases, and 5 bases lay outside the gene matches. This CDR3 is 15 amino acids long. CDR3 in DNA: TGTGCCAGCACTAACAGGGGGGACTATAATTCACCCCTCCACTTT. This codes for CASTNRGDYNSPLHF.

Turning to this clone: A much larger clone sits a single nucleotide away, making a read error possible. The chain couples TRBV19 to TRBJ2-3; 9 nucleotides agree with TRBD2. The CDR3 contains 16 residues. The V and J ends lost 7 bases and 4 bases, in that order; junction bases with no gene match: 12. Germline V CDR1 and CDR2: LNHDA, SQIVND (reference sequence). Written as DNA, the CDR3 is TGTGCCAGTACTCGTAACCCCGGGACTAGCCCAGATACGCAGTATTTT. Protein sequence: CASTRNPGTSPDTQYF.

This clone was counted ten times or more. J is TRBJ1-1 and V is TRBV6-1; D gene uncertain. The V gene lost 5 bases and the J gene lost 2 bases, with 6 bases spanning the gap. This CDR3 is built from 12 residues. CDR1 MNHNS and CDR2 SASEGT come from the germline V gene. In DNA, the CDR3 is TGTGCCAGCAGTCCCCTTAACACTGAAGCTTTCTTT. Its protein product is CASSPLNTEAFF.

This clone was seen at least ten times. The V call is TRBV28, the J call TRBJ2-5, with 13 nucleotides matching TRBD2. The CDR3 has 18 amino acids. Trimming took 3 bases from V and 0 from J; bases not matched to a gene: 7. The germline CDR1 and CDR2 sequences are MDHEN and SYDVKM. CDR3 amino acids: CASSFSTSGGDYQETQYF. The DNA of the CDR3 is TGTGCCAGCAGTTTTTCTACTAGCGGGGGGGATTACCAAGAGACCCAGTACTTC.

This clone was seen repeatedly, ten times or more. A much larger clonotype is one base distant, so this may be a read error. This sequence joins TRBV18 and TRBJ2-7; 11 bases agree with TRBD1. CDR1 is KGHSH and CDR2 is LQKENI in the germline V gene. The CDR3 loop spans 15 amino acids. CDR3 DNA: TGTGCCCGCTCACCTACGGGACAGGGGGGTAACGAGCAGTACTTC. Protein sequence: CARSPTGQGGNEQYF.

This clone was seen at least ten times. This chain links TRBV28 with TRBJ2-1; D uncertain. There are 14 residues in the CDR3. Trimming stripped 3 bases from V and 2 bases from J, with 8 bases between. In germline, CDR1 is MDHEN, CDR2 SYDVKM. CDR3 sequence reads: CASSFRVTYNEQFF. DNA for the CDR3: TGTGCCAGCAGTTTTCGGGTTACCTACAATGAGCAGTTCTTC.

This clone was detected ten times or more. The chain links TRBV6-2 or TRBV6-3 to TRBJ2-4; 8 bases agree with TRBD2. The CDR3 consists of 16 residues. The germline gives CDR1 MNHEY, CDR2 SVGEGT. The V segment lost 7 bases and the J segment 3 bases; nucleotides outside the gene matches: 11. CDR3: CASTHGGGSGKNIQYF. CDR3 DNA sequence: TGTGCCAGCACCCACGGGGGGGGTAGCGGCAAAAACATTCAGTACTTC.

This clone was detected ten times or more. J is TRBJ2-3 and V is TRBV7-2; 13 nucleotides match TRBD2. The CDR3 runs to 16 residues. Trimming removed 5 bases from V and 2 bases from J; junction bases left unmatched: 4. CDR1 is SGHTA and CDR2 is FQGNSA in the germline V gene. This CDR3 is CASSKTSGGSTDTQYF. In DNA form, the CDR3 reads TGTGCCAGCAGCAAGACTAGCGGGGGGTCCACAGATACGCAGTATTTT.

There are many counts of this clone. The CDR3 reads CASGPGTGYTDTQYF. The CDR3 nucleotides read TGTGCTAGTGGTCCTGGGACAGGGTACACAGATACGCAGTATTTT. The chain links TRBV12-5 to TRBJ2-3, with 9 bases lining up with TRBD1. The ends lost 5 bases at V and 2 bases at J; junction bases unmatched: 5. Germline-derived CDR1 and CDR2 are LGHNT and FRNRAP. The CDR3 sequence is 15 residues long.

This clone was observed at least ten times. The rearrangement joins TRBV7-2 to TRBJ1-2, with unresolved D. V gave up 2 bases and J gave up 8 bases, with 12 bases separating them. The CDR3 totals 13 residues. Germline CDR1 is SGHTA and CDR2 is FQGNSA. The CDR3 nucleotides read TGTGCCAGCAGCTTACCCGGCGCAGTAGGCTACACCTTC. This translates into CASSLPGAVGYTF.

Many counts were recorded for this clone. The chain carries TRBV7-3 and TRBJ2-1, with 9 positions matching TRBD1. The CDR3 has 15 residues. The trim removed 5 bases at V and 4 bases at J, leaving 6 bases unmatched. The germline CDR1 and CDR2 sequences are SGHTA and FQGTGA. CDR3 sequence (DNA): TGTGCCAGCAGCCAAGGACAGGGGACTTACAATGAGCAGTTCTTC. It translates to CASSQGQGTYNEQFF.

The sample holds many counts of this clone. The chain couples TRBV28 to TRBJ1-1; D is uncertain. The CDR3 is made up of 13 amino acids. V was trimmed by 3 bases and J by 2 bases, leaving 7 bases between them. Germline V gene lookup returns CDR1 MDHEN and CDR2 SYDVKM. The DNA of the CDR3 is TGTGCCAGCAGTTTGGGAGCTAACACTGAAGCTTTCTTT. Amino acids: CASSLGANTEAFF.

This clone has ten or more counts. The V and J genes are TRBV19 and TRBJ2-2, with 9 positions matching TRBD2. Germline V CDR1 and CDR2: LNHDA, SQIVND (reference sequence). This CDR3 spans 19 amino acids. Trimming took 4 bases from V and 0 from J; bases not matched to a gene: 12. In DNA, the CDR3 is TGTGCCAGTAGTACCCTACTCGAGCGGGGGGTTTCGAACACCGGGGAGCTGTTTTTT. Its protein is CASSTLLERGVSNTGELFF.

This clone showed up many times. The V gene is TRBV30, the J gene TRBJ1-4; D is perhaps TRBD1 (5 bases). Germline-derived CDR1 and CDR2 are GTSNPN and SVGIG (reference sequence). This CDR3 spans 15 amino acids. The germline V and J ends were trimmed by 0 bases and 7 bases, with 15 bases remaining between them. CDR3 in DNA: TGTGCCTGGAGTGTACTGTTTCAGGGAGGTGAAAAACTGTTTTTT. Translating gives CAWSVLFQGGEKLFF.

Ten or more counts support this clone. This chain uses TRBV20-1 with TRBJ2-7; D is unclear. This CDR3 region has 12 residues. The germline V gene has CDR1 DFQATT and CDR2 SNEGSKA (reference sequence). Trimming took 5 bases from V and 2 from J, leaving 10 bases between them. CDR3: CSAPIGTYEQYF. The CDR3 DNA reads TGCAGTGCTCCGATAGGTACCTACGAGCAGTACTTC.

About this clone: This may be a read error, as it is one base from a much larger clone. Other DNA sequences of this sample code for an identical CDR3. The DNA for the CDR3 is TGCGCCAGCAGCTTGGAGGGTGTCCAAGAGACTCAGTACTTC. Translated: CASSLEGVQETQYF. The chain is built from TRBV5-1 and TRBJ2-5; D ambiguous. CDR3 size: 14 residues. Germline V gene data show CDR1 as SGHRS and CDR2 as YFSETQ.

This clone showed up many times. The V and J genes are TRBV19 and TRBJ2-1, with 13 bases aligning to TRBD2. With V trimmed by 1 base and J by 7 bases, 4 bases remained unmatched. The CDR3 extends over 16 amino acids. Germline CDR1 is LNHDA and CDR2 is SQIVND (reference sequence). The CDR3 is CASSIVGTSGTNEQFF. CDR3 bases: TGTGCCAGTAGTATAGTTGGGACTAGCGGGACTAATGAGCAGTTCTTC.

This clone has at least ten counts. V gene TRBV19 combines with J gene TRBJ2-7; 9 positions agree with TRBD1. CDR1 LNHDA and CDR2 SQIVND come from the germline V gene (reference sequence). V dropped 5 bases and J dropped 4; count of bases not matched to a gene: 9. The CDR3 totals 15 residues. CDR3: CASSATGTGYYEQYF. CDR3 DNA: TGTGCCAGTAGTGCAACCGGGACAGGGTATTACGAGCAGTACTTC.

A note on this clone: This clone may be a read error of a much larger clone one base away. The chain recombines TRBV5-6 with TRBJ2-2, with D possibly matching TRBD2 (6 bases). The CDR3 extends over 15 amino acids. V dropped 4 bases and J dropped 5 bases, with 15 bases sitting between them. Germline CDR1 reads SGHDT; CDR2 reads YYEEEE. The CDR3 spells CASSRIAAGTGELFF. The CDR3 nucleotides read TGTGCCAGCAGCAGAATAGCGGCAGGGACCGGGGAGCTGTTTTTT. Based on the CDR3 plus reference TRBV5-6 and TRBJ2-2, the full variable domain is DAGVTQSPTHLIKTRGQQVTLRCSPKSGHDTVSWYQQALGQGPQFIFQYYEEEERQRGNFPDRFSGHQFPNYSSELNVNALLLGDSALYLCASSRIAAGTGELFFGEGSRLTVL.

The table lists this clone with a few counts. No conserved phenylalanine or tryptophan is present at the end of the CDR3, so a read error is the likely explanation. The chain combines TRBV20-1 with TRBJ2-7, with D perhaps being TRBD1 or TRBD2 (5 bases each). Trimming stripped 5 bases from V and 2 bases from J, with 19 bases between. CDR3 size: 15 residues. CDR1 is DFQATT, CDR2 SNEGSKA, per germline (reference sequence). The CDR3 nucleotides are TGCAGTGCTTCTTCAGTGGGGGTATCGACCTACGAGCAGTACCTC. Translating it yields CSASSVGVSTYEQYL.

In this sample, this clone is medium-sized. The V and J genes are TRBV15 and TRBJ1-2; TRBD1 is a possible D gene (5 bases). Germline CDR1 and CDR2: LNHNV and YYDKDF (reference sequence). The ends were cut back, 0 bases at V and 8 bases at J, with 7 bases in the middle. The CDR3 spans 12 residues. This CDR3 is CATSRDRAGYTF. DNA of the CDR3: TGTGCCACCAGCAGAGACAGGGCGGGCTACACCTTC.